Described below is a single T cell receptor (beta chain) sequence and its context. The same CDR3 is also encoded by other DNA sequences in this sample. These data come from a study of control samples from healthy donors and cancer patients. Germline V gene data show CDR1 as MNHEY and CDR2 as SMNVEV (reference sequence). This CDR3 region has 13 residues. Trimming took off 3 bases at V and 4 bases at J, with 7 bases between the two ends. Method: immunoSEQ multiplex PCR; TCRdb's copy keeps in-frame clones and lacks some. The sample carries 150,000 to 200,000 clones, 96% recorded once. The TCR sequence derives from a woman in her 30s in good health. V usage is TRBV27 and J usage is TRBJ1-5; D is uncertain. What was sequenced was blood. The CDR3 nucleotides read TGTGCCAGCAGTTTCCAAGGGAATCAGCCCCAGCATTTT. Residues: CASSFQGNQPQHF.